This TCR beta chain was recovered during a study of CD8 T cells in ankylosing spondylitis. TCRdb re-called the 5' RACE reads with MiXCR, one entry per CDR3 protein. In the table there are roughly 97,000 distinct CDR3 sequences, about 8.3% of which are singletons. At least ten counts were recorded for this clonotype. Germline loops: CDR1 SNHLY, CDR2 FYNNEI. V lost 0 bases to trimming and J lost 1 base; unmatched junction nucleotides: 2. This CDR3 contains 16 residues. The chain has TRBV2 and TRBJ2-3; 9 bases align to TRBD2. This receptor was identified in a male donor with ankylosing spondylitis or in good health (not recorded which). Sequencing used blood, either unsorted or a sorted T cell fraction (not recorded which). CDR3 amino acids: CASSEASGGGTDTQYF. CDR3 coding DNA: TGTGCCAGCAGTGAAGCTAGCGGGGGCGGCACAGATACGCAGTATTTT. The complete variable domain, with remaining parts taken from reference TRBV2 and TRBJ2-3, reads EPEVTQTPSHQVTQMGQEVILRCVPISNHLYFYWYRQILGQKVEFLVSFYNNEISEKSEIFDDQFSVERPDGSNFTLKIRSTKLEDSAMYFCASSEASGGGTDTQYFGPGTRLTVL.